A single sample is the source of the 23 T cell receptor beta chains below, sequenced in a study of molecular identifiers for immune sequencing clone quantification. TCRdb processed the PCR reads anew with MiXCR; each CDR3 protein has one entry. The profile shows under 350,000 distinct CDR3 sequences, roughly a quarter of them singletons. The sequencing input was naive CD8+ T cells from blood, with Jurkat cell RNA spiked in. Subset indicated: FACS-sorted CD8+CD4-CCR7+CD45RA+ naive T cells. The receptor source for this set is a human donor in good health. Some libraries in this study had Jurkat cell RNA spiked in.

The chain has TRBV6-6 and TRBJ2-7; D may match TRBD1 or TRBD2 (5 bases each). The V gene lost 2 bases and the J gene lost 2 bases, with 10 bases spanning the gap. The CDR3 has 14 amino acids. Germline CDR1 reads MNHNY; CDR2 reads SVGAGI (reference sequence). The CDR3 coding sequence is TGTGCCAGCAGTTACGGGGGTCAAGCCTACGAGCAGTACTTC. Translated, it gives CASSYGGQAYEQYF.

As concerns this clonotype: A much larger clone sits a single nucleotide away, making a read error possible. This chain connects TRBV6-2 or TRBV6-3 to TRBJ2-7; tentatively, D is TRBD1 or TRBD2 (5 bases each). Between the trimmed V and J ends, which lost 8 bases and 4 bases, there was a span of 15 bases. CDR1 MNHEY and CDR2 SVGEGT come from the germline V gene. CDR3 length: 13 amino acids. The CDR3 DNA sequence: TGTGCCAGCGCCTCGGGGCGCCAATACGAGCAGTACTTC. It codes for CASASGRQYEQYF.

This clonotype was recorded at least ten times. V gene TRBV7-9 combines with J gene TRBJ2-7, with D uncertain. Germline V gives CDR1 SEHNR, CDR2 FQNEAQ (reference sequence). The CDR3 totals 12 residues. The V end was cut by 1 base, the J end by 9 bases, with 10 bases between. CDR3 in DNA: TGTGCCAGCAGCTTAGACTCAGAATGGCAGTACTTC. Encoded protein: CASSLDSEWQYF.

This clonotype was counted ten times or more. The chain is built from TRBV29-1 and TRBJ2-6; D gene unclear. The germline gives CDR1 SQVTM, CDR2 ANQGSEA. This CDR3 is built from 14 residues. Trimming left V 3 bases short and J 0 bases short, with 6 bases between. The CDR3 DNA sequence: TGCAGCGTTGAGATGGCCTCTGGGGCCAACGTCCTGACTTTC. Protein sequence: CSVEMASGANVLTF.

The genes are TRBV20-1 and TRBJ2-7; a possible D gene is TRBD2 (6 bases). V shed 5 bases and J shed 2 bases, with 16 bases lying between them. There are 14 residues in the CDR3. The V gene's germline CDR1 is DFQATT and CDR2 SNEGSKA (reference sequence). CDR3: CSARWPSVTYEQYF. The CDR3 nucleotides are TGCAGTGCTCGTTGGCCTAGCGTAACCTACGAGCAGTACTTC.

Many counts were recorded for this clonotype. The chain uses TRBV7-8 and TRBJ1-1; maybe TRBD1 (5 bases). Germline CDR1 is SGHVS and CDR2 is FQNEAQ. Trimming left V 7 bases short and J 2 bases short, with 11 bases between. The CDR3 has 13 amino acids. DNA for the CDR3: TGTGCCAGCAATAACAGGAGAAACACTGAAGCTTTCTTT. This translates into CASNNRRNTEAFF.

This clonotype appeared many times. CDR3 in amino acids: CAREGGDTEAFF. As DNA, the CDR3 is TGTGCCAGAGAGGGGGGAGACACTGAAGCTTTCTTT. The V call is TRBV30, the J call TRBJ1-1; TRBD1 might be the D (6 bases). The CDR3 is made up of 12 amino acids. The germline V gene has CDR1 GTSNPN and CDR2 SVGIG (reference sequence). V was trimmed by 8 bases and J by 3 bases, leaving 13 bases between them. Complete variable domain (other parts from reference TRBV30 and TRBJ1-1): SQTIHQWPATLVQPVGSPLSLECTVEGTSNPNLYWYRQAAGRGLQLLFYSVGIGQISSEVPQNLSASRPQDRQFILSSKKLLLSDSGFYLCAREGGDTEAFFGQGTRLTVV.

About this clonotype: The junction departs from the called germline gene at one end, perhaps through a read error. The chain's CDR3 is CASSLEGTGGEAQYF. DNA of the CDR3: TGTGCCAGCAGCTTAGAGGGAACGGGCGGAGAGGCCCAGTACTTC. This rearrangement joins TRBV7-9 to TRBJ2-5; D call uncertain. Germline V gene data show CDR1 as SEHNR and CDR2 as FQNEAQ (reference sequence). This CDR3 has 15 amino acids.

At least ten counts were recorded for this clonotype. J is TRBJ1-5 and V is TRBV19; a weak D match, TRBD1 (6 bases). Deletions cut 6 bases from V and 1 base from J, with 7 bases between. This CDR3 comprises 13 residues. Germline-derived CDR1 and CDR2 are LNHDA and SQIVND (reference sequence). CDR3 in amino acids: CASRGQSNQPQHF. The CDR3 coding sequence is TGTGCCAGTAGGGGACAAAGCAATCAGCCCCAGCATTTT.

The V call is TRBV7-6, the J call TRBJ2-7; 7 positions agree with TRBD1. After removal of 0 bases from V and 9 bases from J, the junction contained 11 bases not matched to a gene. This CDR3 is built from 15 residues. From germline, CDR1 is SGHVS and CDR2 FNYEAQ. CDR3 coding DNA: TGTGCCAGCAGCTTAGCGCAGGGACGAGGGGGCGGGCAGTACTTC. Its protein is CASSLAQGRGGGQYF.

Concerning this clonotype itself: An end of the junction does not agree with germline; a read error may underlie this. V usage is TRBV9 and J usage is TRBJ2-6; D tentatively fits TRBD1 or TRBD2 (5 bases each). The CDR3 is made up of 19 amino acids. CDR1 and CDR2 (germline): SGDLS, YYNGEE. The CDR3 loop is CANSSPSGTLLSGANVLTF. CDR3 DNA: TGTGCCAACAGCTCGCCGTCCGGGACGCTACTCTCTGGGGCCAACGTCCTGACTTTC.

This clonotype was detected ten times or more. The rearrangement uses TRBV13 and TRBJ2-7; 9 nucleotides agree with TRBD1. The germline V gene has CDR1 PRHDT and CDR2 FYEKMQ (reference sequence). The V and J ends lost 6 bases and 5 bases, in that order; junction bases with no gene match: 2. This CDR3 is 12 amino acids long. The CDR3 reads CASRGTGNEQYF. The DNA for the CDR3 is TGTGCCAGCAGAGGGACAGGGAACGAGCAGTACTTC.

The CDR3 nucleotides read TGCAGTGCTAGTTCGGTTCTCCTGGGGCTAGAGACCCAGTACTTC. Its protein is CSASSVLLGLETQYF. The chain links TRBV20-1 to TRBJ2-5, with D possibly matching TRBD1 (5 bases). This CDR3 has 15 residues. Trimming took off 3 bases at V and 4 bases at J, with 18 bases between the two ends. The germline V gene encodes CDR1 DFQATT and CDR2 SNEGSKA (reference sequence).

This clonotype was recorded at least ten times. The gene calls are TRBV9 and TRBJ2-2; D is unresolved. V was shortened by 0 bases and J by 0 bases, with 6 bases between the two germline ends. The CDR3 length is 15 residues. Germline V gene sequence: CDR1 SGDLS, CDR2 YYNGEE. The CDR3 loop reads CASSVATANTGELFF. In DNA form, the CDR3 reads TGTGCCAGCAGCGTAGCCACCGCGAACACCGGGGAGCTGTTTTTT.

This clonotype was seen repeatedly, ten times or more. The genes are TRBV5-1 and TRBJ2-7; the D gene could be TRBD1 or TRBD2 (5 bases each). The CDR3 contains 15 residues. The V end lost 0 bases, the J end lost 2 bases, and 12 bases lay between the germline ends. The germline V gene encodes CDR1 SGHRS and CDR2 YFSETQ. The CDR3 DNA sequence: TGCGCCAGCAGCTTGGATGTCGGGGCTGCCTACGAGCAGTACTTC. Residues: CASSLDVGAAYEQYF.

The CDR3 loop reads CAISESIRSNYGYTF. As DNA, the CDR3 is TGTGCCATCAGTGAGTCGATACGGTCAAACTATGGCTACACCTTC. The genes are TRBV10-3 and TRBJ1-2; D call uncertain. Trimming took off 0 bases at V and 2 bases at J, with 10 bases between the two ends. CDR1 is ENHRY, CDR2 SYGVKD, per germline. This CDR3 has 15 residues.

The table lists this clonotype with many counts. The J gene is TRBJ2-2, the V gene TRBV19; 7 nucleotides align to TRBD1. V shed 7 bases and J 2 bases; nucleotides not matched to a gene: 4. The CDR3 extends over 14 amino acids. The germline V gene has CDR1 LNHDA and CDR2 SQIVND (reference sequence). Here the CDR3 DNA reads TGTGCCAGTACGGGACAGACCAACACCGGGGAGCTGTTTTTT. As protein: CASTGQTNTGELFF.

This clonotype has at least ten counts. This sequence joins TRBV6-2 or TRBV6-3 and TRBJ2-7; the D is unclear. The V end lost 6 bases, the J end lost 3 bases, and 15 bases lay between the germline ends. This CDR3 region has 14 residues. Germline CDR1 and CDR2: MNHEY and SVGEGT. CDR3 sequence reads: CASSPLGPSYEQYF. The CDR3 DNA follows: TGTGCCAGCAGCCCCCTAGGACCAAGCTACGAGCAGTACTTC.

This clonotype has a handful of counts. The CDR3 nucleotides are TGTGCCAGCTCAAGTCCGAGACAGGGGTATGAAAAACTGTTTTTT. Protein product: CASSSPRQGYEKLFF. The J gene is TRBJ1-4, the V gene TRBV18, with 8 nucleotides matching TRBD1. The CDR3 runs 15 residues. CDR1 is KGHSH and CDR2 is LQKENI in the germline V gene. Trimming cost V 5 bases and J 6 bases; bases outside gene matches: 8.

V is TRBV4-1 and J is TRBJ2-4, with TRBD2 identical over 11 bases. Trimming at V came to 3 bases and at J to 1 base, leaving 17 bases not matched to a gene. Germline loops: CDR1 MGHRA, CDR2 YSYEKL. The CDR3 loop spans 21 amino acids. The CDR3 DNA reads TGCGCCAGCAGCCAGGTCCCAGTAGGTAGCGGGGGGGCTGGGGCCAAAAACATTCAGTACTTC. Its protein product is CASSQVPVGSGGAGAKNIQYF.

Remarks on this clonotype: This may stem from a read error, because a much larger clone lies one nucleotide away. V usage is TRBV29-1 and J usage is TRBJ2-2, with 7 bases fitting TRBD1. With 7 bases clipped from V and 1 base from J, the junction kept 3 bases outside the gene matches. This CDR3 is built from 13 residues. Looked up from germline, CDR1 is SQVTM and CDR2 is ANQGSEA. The CDR3 loop is CSAGTVNTGELFF. CDR3 nucleotides: TGCAGCGCAGGGACAGTGAACACCGGGGAGCTGTTTTTT.

To note about this clonotype: A read error may explain this, as a much larger clone is one base away. The rearrangement joins TRBV6-2 or TRBV6-3 to TRBJ1-1, with a weak D call TRBD1 (5 bases). Germline CDR1 MNHEY, CDR2 SVGEGT. The CDR3 is 15 residues long. V was pared by 5 bases and J by 11 bases, with 24 bases between. The CDR3 here is CASSHDDDSLYWAFF. The DNA of the CDR3 is TGTGCCAGCAGTCACGACGACGACAGTTTGTATTGGGCTTTCTTT.

V gene TRBV4-3 combines with J gene TRBJ2-3, with no clear D. V was pared by 1 base and J by 6 bases, with 14 bases between. The germline gives CDR1 LGHNA, CDR2 YSLEER. CDR3 length: 15 amino acids. CDR3 loop: CASSQGWGSRDTQYF. In nucleotides, the CDR3 is TGCGCCAGCAGCCAAGGATGGGGAAGTCGGGATACGCAGTATTTT.